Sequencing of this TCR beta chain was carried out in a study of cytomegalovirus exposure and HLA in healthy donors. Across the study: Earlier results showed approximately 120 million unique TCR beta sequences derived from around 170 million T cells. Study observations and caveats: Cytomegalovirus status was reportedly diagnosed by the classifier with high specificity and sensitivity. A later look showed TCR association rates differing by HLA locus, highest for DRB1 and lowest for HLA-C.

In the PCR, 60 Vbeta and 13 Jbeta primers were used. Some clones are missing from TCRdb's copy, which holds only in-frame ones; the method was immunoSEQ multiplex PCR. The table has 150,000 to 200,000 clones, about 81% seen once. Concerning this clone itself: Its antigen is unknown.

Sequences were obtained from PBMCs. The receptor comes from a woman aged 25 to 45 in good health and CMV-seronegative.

CDR3 sequence: CASSRQGRRDNYGYTF. CDR3 bases: TGTGCCAGCAGTAGACAGGGGCGGCGCGATAACTATGGCTACACCTTC. V and J are TRBV2 and TRBJ1-2, with 8 bases that match TRBD1. The germline V gene has CDR1 SNHLY and CDR2 FYNNEI. This CDR3 is built from 16 residues. V dropped 5 bases and J dropped 1; count of bases not matched to a gene: 9.